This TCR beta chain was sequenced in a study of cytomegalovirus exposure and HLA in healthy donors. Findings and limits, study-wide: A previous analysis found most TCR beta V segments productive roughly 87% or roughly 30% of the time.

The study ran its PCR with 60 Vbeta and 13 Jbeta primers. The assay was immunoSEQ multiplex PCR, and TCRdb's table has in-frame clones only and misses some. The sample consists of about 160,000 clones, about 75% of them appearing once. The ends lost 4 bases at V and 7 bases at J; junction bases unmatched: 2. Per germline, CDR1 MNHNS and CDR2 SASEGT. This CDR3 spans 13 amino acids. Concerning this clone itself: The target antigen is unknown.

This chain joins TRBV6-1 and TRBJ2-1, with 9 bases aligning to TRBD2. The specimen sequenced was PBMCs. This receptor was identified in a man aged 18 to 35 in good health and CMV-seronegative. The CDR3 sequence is CASSGLAENEQFF. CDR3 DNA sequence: TGTGCCAGCAGTGGACTAGCGGAGAATGAGCAGTTCTTC.